The rows below give T cell receptor beta chains drawn from one sample of a study of T cell clones after liver transplantation. The data were produced by immunoSEQ multiplex PCR, yet TCRdb's version contains in-frame clones alone and is incomplete. In the table there are 40,000 to 55,000 clones, roughly 70% of which are singletons. This specimen was CD4+ T cells from blood, taken approximately 54 months after liver transplant. Source of these receptors: a human patient who received a liver transplant. The graft donor may be the source of some T cells. The CDR3 runs from the conserved cysteine through the conserved F or W. The D gene is left open where the match is weak. Size values are once, few and many counts, or a class for expanded clones, and some rows have none.

d_gene: TRBD1; len: 13; j_gene: TRBJ2-7; v_gene: TRBV27; abundance: NA; CDR3nt: TGTGCCAGCACGCGGACAGGGGCCTACGAGCAGTACTTC; CDR3aa: CASTRTGAYEQYF
d_gene: NA; len: 11; j_gene: TRBJ2-7; v_gene: TRBV5-5; abundance: NA; CDR3nt: TGTGCCAGCAGCCTGACCTACGAGCAGTACTTC; CDR3aa: CASSLTYEQYF
d_gene: NA; len: 14; j_gene: TRBJ2-7; v_gene: TRBV6-5; abundance: NA; CDR3nt: TGTGCCAGCAGTTACTCGGGGGGGCATCGGGAGCAGTACTTC; CDR3aa: CASSYSGGHREQYF
d_gene: TRBD1; len: 12; j_gene: TRBJ1-2; v_gene: TRBV30; abundance: few; CDR3nt: TGTGCCTGGAGGAGGGGGCTGGGGGGCTACACCTTC; CDR3aa: CAWRRGLGGYTF
d_gene: TRBD2; len: 15; j_gene: TRBJ2-1; v_gene: TRBV7-7; abundance: once; CDR3nt: TGTGCTAGCAGCTTAGGCGGGGGGGCGGTCAATGAGCAGTTCTTC; CDR3aa: CASSLGGGAVNEQFF
d_gene: NA; len: 13; j_gene: TRBJ2-5; v_gene: TRBV6-5; abundance: many; CDR3nt: TGTGCCAGCAGTTACTTAGGGGGGGAGACCCAGTACTTC; CDR3aa: CASSYLGGETQYF
d_gene: TRBD2; len: 15; j_gene: TRBJ2-3; v_gene: TRBV5-6; abundance: NA; CDR3nt: TGTGCCAGCAGCGAGGGACTAGCGGTGGAAGATACGCAGTATTTT; CDR3aa: CASSEGLAVEDTQYF
d_gene: NA; len: 15; j_gene: TRBJ2-7; v_gene: TRBV19; abundance: NA; CDR3nt: TGTGCCAGTAGTATTAAGGTCGGACCTCTGAGCGAGCAGTACTTC; CDR3aa: CASSIKVGPLSEQYF
d_gene: NA; len: 15; j_gene: TRBJ1-5; v_gene: TRBV7-2; abundance: NA; CDR3nt: TGTGCCAGCAGCTTAGGATTTACCGAGAATCAGCCCCAGCATTTT; CDR3aa: CASSLGFTENQPQHF
d_gene: TRBD1; len: 15; j_gene: TRBJ1-1; v_gene: TRBV28; abundance: NA; CDR3nt: TGTGCCAGCAGTTCCCGGCATACAGGGGCGGCTGAAGCTTTCTTT; CDR3aa: CASSSRHTGAAEAFF
d_gene: TRBD1; len: 13; j_gene: TRBJ1-1; v_gene: TRBV28; abundance: NA; CDR3nt: TGTGCCAGCAGAGGGGGCGCAGGCACTGAAGCTTTCTTT; CDR3aa: CASRGGAGTEAFF
d_gene: NA; len: 15; j_gene: TRBJ2-3; v_gene: TRBV9; abundance: NA; CDR3nt: TGTGCCAGCAGCGCATCGACAGTGAGCACAGATACGCAGTATTTT; CDR3aa: CASSASTVSTDTQYF
d_gene: NA; len: 13; j_gene: TRBJ1-2; v_gene: TRBV6-4; abundance: NA; CDR3nt: TGTGCCAGCGCTGGGGAGGGTAACTATGGCTACACCTTC; CDR3aa: CASAGEGNYGYTF
d_gene: TRBD1; len: 19; j_gene: TRBJ1-6; v_gene: TRBV27; abundance: NA; CDR3nt: TGTGCCAGCAGTTTATTTGGACAGGGGCCCCTTGATTATAATTCACCCCTCCACTTT; CDR3aa: CASSLFGQGPLDYNSPLHF
d_gene: NA; len: 14; j_gene: TRBJ2-3; v_gene: TRBV4-1; abundance: few; CDR3nt: TGCGCCAGCAGCCAAACTTCCCGGGGAGATACGCAGTATTTT; CDR3aa: CASSQTSRGDTQYF
d_gene: TRBD1; len: 15; j_gene: TRBJ1-5; v_gene: TRBV18; abundance: once; CDR3nt: TGTGCCAGCTCACCGGAGAGCAGGGGGGATCAGCCCCAGCATTTT; CDR3aa: CASSPESRGDQPQHF